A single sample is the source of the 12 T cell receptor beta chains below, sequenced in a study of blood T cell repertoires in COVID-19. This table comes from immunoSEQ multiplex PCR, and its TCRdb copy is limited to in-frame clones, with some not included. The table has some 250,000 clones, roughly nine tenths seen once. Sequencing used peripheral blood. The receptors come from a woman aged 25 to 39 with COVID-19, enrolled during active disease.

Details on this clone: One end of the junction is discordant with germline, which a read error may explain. CDR3 sequence: CASSLGDREGRPLHF. In DNA, the CDR3 is TGCGCCAGCAGTTTGGGGGACAGGGAGGGTCGTCCCCTGCATTTT. The genes are TRBV5-1 and TRBJ1-5; 9 bases line up with TRBD1. Germline V gene data show CDR1 as SGHRS and CDR2 as YFSETQ. The CDR3 is 15 amino acids.

The CDR3 here is CASSLGLAGGLRDTQYF. The CDR3 region has the DNA TGTGCCAGCAGCTTAGGGCTAGCGGGGGGCCTCAGAGATACGCAGTATTTT. The genes are TRBV11-3 and TRBJ2-3, with 11 bases identical to TRBD2. Germline CDR1 is SGHNT and CDR2 is YENEEA. With 1 base clipped from V and 5 bases from J, the junction kept 8 bases outside the gene matches. CDR3 length equals 17 residues.

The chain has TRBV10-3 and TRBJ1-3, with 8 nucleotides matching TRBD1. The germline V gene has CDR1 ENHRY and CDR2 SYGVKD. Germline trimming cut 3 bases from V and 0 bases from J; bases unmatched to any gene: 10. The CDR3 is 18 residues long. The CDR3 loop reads CAISDRQGARGSGNTIYF. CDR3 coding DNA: TGTGCCATCAGTGACCGCCAGGGGGCGCGGGGCTCTGGAAACACCATATATTTT.

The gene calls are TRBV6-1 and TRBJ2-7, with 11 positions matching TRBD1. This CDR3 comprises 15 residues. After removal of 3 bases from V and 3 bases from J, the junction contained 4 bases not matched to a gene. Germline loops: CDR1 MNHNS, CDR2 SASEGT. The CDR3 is CASSEGQGVIYEQYF. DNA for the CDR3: TGTGCCAGCAGTGAGGGACAGGGGGTCATCTACGAGCAGTACTTC.

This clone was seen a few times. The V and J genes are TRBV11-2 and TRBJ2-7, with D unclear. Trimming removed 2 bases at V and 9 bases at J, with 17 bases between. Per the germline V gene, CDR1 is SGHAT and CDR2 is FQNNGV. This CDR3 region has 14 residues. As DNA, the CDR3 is TGTGCCAGCAGCTTAAACGTCGTCGGAGTCGGGCAGTACTTC. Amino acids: CASSLNVVGVGQYF. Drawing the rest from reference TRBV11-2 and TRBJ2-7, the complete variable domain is EAGVAQSPRYKIIEKRQSVAFWCNPISGHATLYWYQQILGQGPKLLIQFQNNGVVDDSQLPKDRFSAERLKGVDSTLKIQPAKLEDSAVYLCASSLNVVGVGQYFGPGTRLTVT.

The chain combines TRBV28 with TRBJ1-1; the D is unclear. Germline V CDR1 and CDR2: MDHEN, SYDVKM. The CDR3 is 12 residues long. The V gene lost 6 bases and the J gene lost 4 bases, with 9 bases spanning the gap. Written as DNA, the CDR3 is TGTGCCAGCAGGCCAGCGGGCACTGAAGCTTTCTTT. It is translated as CASRPAGTEAFF. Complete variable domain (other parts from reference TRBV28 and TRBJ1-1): DVKVTQSSRYLVKRTGEKVFLECVQDMDHENMFWYRQDPGLGLRLIYFSYDVKMKEKGDIPEGYSVSREKKERFSLILESASTNQTSMYLCASRPAGTEAFFGQGTRLTVV.

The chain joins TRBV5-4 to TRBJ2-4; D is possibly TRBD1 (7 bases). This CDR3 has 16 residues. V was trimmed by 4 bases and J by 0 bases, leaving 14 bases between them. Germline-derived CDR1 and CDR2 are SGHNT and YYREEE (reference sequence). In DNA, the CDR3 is TGTGCCAGCAGCCCCAGGGGGGTACTAGCCAAAAACATTCAGTACTTC. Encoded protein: CASSPRGVLAKNIQYF.

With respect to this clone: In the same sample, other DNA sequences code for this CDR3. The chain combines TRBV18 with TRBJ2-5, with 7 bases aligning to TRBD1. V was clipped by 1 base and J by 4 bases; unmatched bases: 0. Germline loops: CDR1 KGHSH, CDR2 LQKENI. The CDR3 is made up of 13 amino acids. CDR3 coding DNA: TGTGCCAGCTCACCACAGGGGGCAGAGACCCAGTACTTC. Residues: CASSPQGAETQYF.

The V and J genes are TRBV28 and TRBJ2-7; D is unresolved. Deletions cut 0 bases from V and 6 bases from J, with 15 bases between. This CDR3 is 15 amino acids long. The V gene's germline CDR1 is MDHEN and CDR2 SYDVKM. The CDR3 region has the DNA TGTGCCAGCAGTTTATGGTCACCTCCTCGGGTCGAGCAGTACTTC. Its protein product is CASSLWSPPRVEQYF.

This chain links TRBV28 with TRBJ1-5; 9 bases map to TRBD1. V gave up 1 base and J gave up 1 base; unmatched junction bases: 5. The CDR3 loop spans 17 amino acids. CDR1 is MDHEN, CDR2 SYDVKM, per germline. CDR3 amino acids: CASSLYGTGLSNQPQHF. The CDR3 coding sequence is TGTGCCAGCAGTTTATATGGGACAGGGCTGAGCAATCAGCCCCAGCATTTT.

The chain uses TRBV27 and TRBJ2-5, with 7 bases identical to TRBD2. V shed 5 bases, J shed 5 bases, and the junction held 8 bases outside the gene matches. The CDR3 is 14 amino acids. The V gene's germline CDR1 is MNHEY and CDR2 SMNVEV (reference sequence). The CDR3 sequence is CASSPSGPVETQYF. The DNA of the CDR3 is TGTGCCAGCAGTCCTAGCGGACCTGTCGAGACCCAGTACTTC.

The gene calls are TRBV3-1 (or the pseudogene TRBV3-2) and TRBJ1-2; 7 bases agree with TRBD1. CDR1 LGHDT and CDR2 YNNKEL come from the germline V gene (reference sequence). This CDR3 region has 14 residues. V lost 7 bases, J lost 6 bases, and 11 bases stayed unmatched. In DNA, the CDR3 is TGTGCCAGCACCCTAGGACAGGCCAAGGATGGCTACACCTTC. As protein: CASTLGQAKDGYTF.